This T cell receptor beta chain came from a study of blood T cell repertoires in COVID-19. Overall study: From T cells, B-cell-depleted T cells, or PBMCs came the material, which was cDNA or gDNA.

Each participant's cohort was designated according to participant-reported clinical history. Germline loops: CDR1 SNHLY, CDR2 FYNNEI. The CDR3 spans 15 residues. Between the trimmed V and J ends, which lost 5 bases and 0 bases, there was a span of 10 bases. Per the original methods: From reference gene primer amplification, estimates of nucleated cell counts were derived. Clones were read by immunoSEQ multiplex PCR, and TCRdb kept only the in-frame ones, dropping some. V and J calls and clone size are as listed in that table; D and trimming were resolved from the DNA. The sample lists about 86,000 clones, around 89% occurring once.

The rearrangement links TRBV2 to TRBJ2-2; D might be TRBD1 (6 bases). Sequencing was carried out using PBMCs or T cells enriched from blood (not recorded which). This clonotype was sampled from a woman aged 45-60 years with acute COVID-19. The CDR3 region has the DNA TGTGCCAGCAGTTCCGCAGGGGCGAACACCGGGGAGCTGTTTTTT. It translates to CASSSAGANTGELFF.